Shown below are 14 T cell receptor beta chains from a single sample sequenced in a study of cytomegalovirus exposure and HLA in healthy donors. Vbeta (60) and Jbeta (13) primers were used in the PCR. The protocol was immunoSEQ multiplex PCR, while the TCRdb copy is restricted to in-frame clones and leaves out a portion. The repertoire consists of about 190,000 clones, with roughly 79% occurring once and the leading ten covering over 1.5%. Sequenced sample: PBMCs. The receptors here all came from a young woman in good health and CMV-seronegative.

To note about this clone: Other DNA sequences from this sample encode an identical CDR3 as well. The chain links TRBV15 to TRBJ2-2, with TRBD1 identical over 10 bases. The J segment lost 1 base and the V segment lost 5 bases, leaving 1 base of the junction unmatched. There are 15 residues in the CDR3. Germline CDR1 reads LNHNV; CDR2 reads YYDKDF (reference sequence). CDR3 protein: CATSRDRGNTGELFF. The CDR3 DNA sequence: TGTGCCACCAGCCGGGACAGGGGGAACACCGGGGAGCTGTTTTTT.

This chain connects TRBV7-8 to TRBJ2-6; 7 positions agree with TRBD1. Germline V CDR1 and CDR2: SGHVS, FQNEAQ. J gave up 0 bases and V 5 bases, and 7 bases lay outside the gene matches. The CDR3 runs 17 residues. The CDR3 DNA reads TGTGCCAGCAGCATACGGACAGGTCGCTCTGGGGCCAACGTCCTGACTTTC. Amino acids: CASSIRTGRSGANVLTF.

The chain employs TRBV19 and TRBJ1-3, with a weak D call TRBD1 (6 bases). Germline CDR1 and CDR2: LNHDA and SQIVND (reference sequence). The CDR3 length is 14 residues. CDR3 sequence reads: CGAGAFSSGNTIYF. DNA of the CDR3: TGTGGGGCAGGGGCGTTCTCCTCTGGAAACACCATATATTTT.

The rearrangement links TRBV12-5 to TRBJ2-2; possibly TRBD2 for D (6 bases). The CDR3 extends over 13 amino acids. Deletions cut 6 bases from V and 6 bases from J, with 11 bases between. In germline, CDR1 is LGHNT, CDR2 FRNRAP. DNA for the CDR3: TGTGCTAGTGGGCCCGGGGGATCCGGGGAGCTGTTTTTT. Translation: CASGPGGSGELFF. Supplemented by reference TRBV12-5 and TRBJ2-2, the full variable domain reads DARVTQTPRHKVTEMGQEVTMRCQPILGHNTVFWYRQTMMQGLELLAYFRNRAPLDDSGMPKDRFSAEMPDATLATLKIQPSEPRDSAVYFCASGPGGSGELFFGEGSRLTVL.

This clone was seen a handful of times. V usage is TRBV7-8 and J usage is TRBJ1-6; TRBD1 matches 9 bases. CDR3 length: 14 residues. Germline V CDR1 and CDR2: SGHVS, FQNEAQ. V dropped 6 bases and J dropped 7; count of bases not matched to a gene: 4. DNA for the CDR3: TGTGCCAGCAGTTGGGACAGGGCAAATTCACCCCTCCACTTT. Translation gives CASSWDRANSPLHF.

In this sample, this clone turned up once. The CDR3 sequence is CASSPVRAEAFF. Written as DNA, the CDR3 is TGTGCCAGCAGTCCGGTTCGAGCTGAAGCTTTCTTT. J is TRBJ1-1 and V is TRBV4-2, with unresolved D. The ends were cut back, 6 bases at V and 6 bases at J, with 11 bases in the middle. CDR3 size: 12 residues. CDR1 and CDR2 from the germline V gene are LGHNA and YNFKEQ.

This chain connects TRBV9 to TRBJ1-1; tentative D call: TRBD1 (5 bases). The ends were cut back, 0 bases at V and 5 bases at J, with 8 bases in the middle. The CDR3 covers 13 residues. Germline V CDR1 and CDR2: SGDLS, YYNGEE. The CDR3 is CASSVARGTEAFF. The CDR3 region has the DNA TGTGCCAGCAGCGTAGCTCGGGGGACTGAAGCTTTCTTT.

The chain uses TRBV5-5 and TRBJ1-2; TRBD1 matches 8 bases. Germline CDR1 reads SGHKS; CDR2 reads YYEKEE (reference sequence). This CDR3 is built from 13 residues. Trimming cost V 3 bases and J 10 bases; bases outside gene matches: 8. CDR3 amino acids: CASSSEDRDTYTF. The CDR3 DNA reads TGTGCCAGCAGCTCCGAGGACAGGGATACCTACACCTTC.

This clone was observed a handful of times. The V gene is TRBV28, the J gene TRBJ1-6; D not resolved. The germline V and J ends were trimmed by 2 bases and 7 bases, with 9 bases remaining between them. In germline, CDR1 is MDHEN, CDR2 SYDVKM. The CDR3 totals 14 residues. The chain's CDR3 is CASSLGVPNSPLHF. The CDR3 DNA follows: TGTGCCAGCAGTTTAGGAGTGCCCAATTCACCCCTCCACTTT.

This clone was seen a few times. V usage is TRBV29-1 and J usage is TRBJ1-5; 7 nucleotides agree with TRBD1. The V gene end was trimmed by 6 bases and the J gene end by 2 bases; junction bases not matched to a gene: 4. Germline V gene lookup returns CDR1 SQVTM and CDR2 ANQGSEA. The CDR3 covers 13 residues. CDR3 coding DNA: TGCAGCGTGGTCGACAGGGGCAATCAGCCCCAGCATTTT. Amino acid sequence: CSVVDRGNQPQHF.

The gene calls are TRBV7-6 and TRBJ2-7; D call uncertain. The germline V gene has CDR1 SGHVS and CDR2 FNYEAQ. V lost 1 base and J 5 bases, leaving 6 bases between the germline ends. This CDR3 has 12 amino acids. The CDR3 nucleotides are TGTGCCAGCAGCTTAGGACGGGACGAGCAGTACTTC. It yields the protein CASSLGRDEQYF.

This clone was seen a few times. J is TRBJ1-6 and V is TRBV6-6; the D is unclear. Trimming took 8 bases from V and 7 from J, leaving 15 bases between them. This CDR3 has 14 amino acids. Germline CDR1 and CDR2: MNHNY and SVGAGI (reference sequence). CDR3 in amino acids: CASSSESPNSPLHF. CDR3 DNA: TGTGCCAGCTCCTCGGAGAGTCCCAATTCACCCCTCCACTTT.

This rearrangement joins TRBV28 to TRBJ1-3; possible D gene TRBD1, 5 bases. Germline V gene data show CDR1 as MDHEN and CDR2 as SYDVKM. The length of the CDR3 is 17 residues. The V end was cut by 5 bases, the J end by 2 bases, with 19 bases between. CDR3 loop: CASSPSHYRPTGNTIYF. In DNA, the CDR3 is TGTGCCAGCAGTCCCTCGCATTACAGGCCTACTGGAAACACCATATATTTT.

In DNA form, the CDR3 reads TGTGCCAGCAGCTCGCCAGGCTTCTATCTCCAAGAGACCCAGTACTTC. Encoded protein: CASSSPGFYLQETQYF. This chain connects TRBV11-2 to TRBJ2-5; no definite D call. V was trimmed by 4 bases and J by 1 base, leaving 16 bases between them. The V gene's germline CDR1 is SGHAT and CDR2 FQNNGV. CDR3 size: 16 residues. The full variable domain, its missing parts supplied by reference TRBV11-2 and TRBJ2-5, is EAGVAQSPRYKIIEKRQSVAFWCNPISGHATLYWYQQILGQGPKLLIQFQNNGVVDDSQLPKDRFSAERLKGVDSTLKIQPAKLEDSAVYLCASSSPGFYLQETQYFGPGTRLLVL.